The 27 T cell receptor beta chains below all came from one sample that was sequenced in a study of spatial heterogeneity in lung cancer (dated by TCRdb to about 2019). General findings and caveats noted by the study authors: A correlation was observed between the number of expanded intratumoral alpha and beta TCRs and the tumor nonsynonymous mutation count.

Receptor libraries were prepared by 5' RACE. For sequencing, a NextSeq 500 was employed. Starting from the raw public reads, TCRdb applied fastp trimming at Q25, assembled clones with MiXCR and retained in-frame beta chains. Identical CDR3 proteins give one entry, which carries the most common genes and DNA. This sample has over 4,000 distinct CDR3 sequences in its table, and under 8% of those were observed once. The top ten hold 19% of the sample. These TCRs are of unknown antigen specificity. The sample's time point label, decoded: sample taken at primary tumor resection. Sequences were derived from lung tumor tissue, sampled at surgery. The receptors were sampled from a male donor with early-stage non-small cell lung cancer.

By sample fraction, this clonotype is medium-sized. CDR3 coding DNA: TGTGCCTGGAGTACGGGGATAGGCACCGGGGAGCTGTTTTTT. It is translated as CAWSTGIGTGELFF. The chain combines TRBV30 with TRBJ2-2; a weak D match, TRBD2 (5 bases). This CDR3 contains 14 residues. Germline V gene sequence: CDR1 GTSNPN, CDR2 SVGIG (reference sequence). V lost 2 bases to trimming and J lost 4 bases, with 11 bases between them.

By share, this clonotype ranks as medium-sized. The J gene is TRBJ2-3, the V gene TRBV6-5; the D call may be TRBD1 or TRBD2 (5 bases each). V was pared by 7 bases and J by 0 bases, with 11 bases between. From germline, CDR1 is MNHEY and CDR2 SVGAGI. The CDR3 has 14 amino acids. Here the CDR3 reads CASNRDGSTDTQYF. CDR3 sequence (DNA): TGTGCCAGCAACCGGGACGGAAGCACAGATACGCAGTATTTT.

This clonotype is medium-sized. This chain links TRBV9 with TRBJ2-7; TRBD1 agrees at 11 bases. Per the germline V gene, CDR1 is SGDLS and CDR2 is YYNGEE. The CDR3 runs 14 residues. Trimming removed 4 bases from V and 5 bases from J; junction bases left unmatched: 5. CDR3 sequence (DNA): TGTGCCAGCAGCACGGGACAGGGGGATGACGAGCAGTACTTC. Protein: CASSTGQGDDEQYF.

In its sample, this clonotype is medium-sized. The chain employs TRBV5-4 and TRBJ2-1; 9 bases agree with TRBD2. Germline V CDR1 and CDR2: SGHNT, YYREEE (reference sequence). The length of the CDR3 is 16 residues. V gave up 3 bases and J gave up 4 bases; unmatched junction bases: 8. The CDR3 nucleotides are TGTGCCAGCAGCTGGCGGGGGGGCGGACTTTACAATGAGCAGTTCTTC. Translation gives CASSWRGGGLYNEQFF.

This clonotype showed up just a few times. The chain recombines TRBV18 with TRBJ1-5; TRBD1 is a possible D gene (5 bases). CDR3 length equals 13 residues. CDR1 and CDR2 (germline): KGHSH, LQKENI. V dropped 3 bases and J dropped 3 bases, with 6 bases sitting between them. The CDR3 coding sequence is TGTGCCAGCTCACCGGACATCAATCAGCCCCAGCATTTT. The encoded protein is CASSPDINQPQHF.

This clonotype qualifies as medium-sized. This chain's CDR3 is CASSLITGGSYNEQFF. The CDR3 DNA is TGTGCCAGCAGTCTGATTACGGGGGGATCGTACAATGAGCAGTTCTTC. The rearrangement links TRBV2 to TRBJ2-1, with 7 bases fitting TRBD2. Germline CDR1 SNHLY, CDR2 FYNNEI. The CDR3 covers 16 residues. J gave up 4 bases and V 5 bases, and 11 bases lay outside the gene matches.

This clonotype was found many times. V usage is TRBV28 and J usage is TRBJ1-2; 7 bases fit TRBD1. Germline values: CDR1 MDHEN, CDR2 SYDVKM. Trimming took 2 bases from V and 8 from J; bases not matched to a gene: 5. The CDR3 runs 13 residues. CDR3 residues: CASSLGQGDGYTF. Written as DNA, the CDR3 is TGTGCCAGCAGTTTAGGCCAGGGGGACGGCTACACCTTC.

This clonotype is termed medium-sized. This chain joins TRBV5-1 and TRBJ2-3; D possibly corresponds to TRBD1 (5 bases). The CDR3 spans 14 residues. The V end lost 4 bases, the J end lost 1 base, and 10 bases lay between the germline ends. Germline loops: CDR1 SGHRS, CDR2 YFSETQ. The CDR3 loop reads CASSPTVGTDTQYF. CDR3 bases: TGCGCCAGCAGCCCGACAGTCGGCACAGATACGCAGTATTTT.

This clonotype is termed medium-sized. The chain recombines TRBV7-9 with TRBJ2-2; maybe TRBD2 (6 bases). V was trimmed by 1 base and J by 3 bases, leaving 9 bases between them. The CDR3 runs 15 residues. Germline V gives CDR1 SEHNR, CDR2 FQNEAQ (reference sequence). The CDR3 spells CASSLDGGDTGELFF. The CDR3 nucleotides are TGTGCCAGCAGCTTAGATGGCGGGGACACCGGGGAGCTGTTTTTT.

There are many counts of this clonotype. The chain uses TRBV27 and TRBJ2-2; D uncertain. Germline V gives CDR1 MNHEY, CDR2 SMNVEV (reference sequence). With 1 base removed from V and 6 bases from J, the gap between germline ends came to 6 bases. This CDR3 region has 13 residues. CDR3 nucleotides: TGTGCCAGCAGTTTATTTAGGGCCGGGGAGCTGTTTTTT. Its translation is CASSLFRAGELFF.

This clonotype is medium-sized (0.01 to 0.1%) within its sample. V usage is TRBV3-1 and J usage is TRBJ1-2; D is possibly TRBD1 (5 bases). CDR1 LGHDT and CDR2 YNNKEL come from the germline V gene (reference sequence). This CDR3 has 14 amino acids. Trimming cost V 0 bases and J 6 bases, with 11 bases left between them. The CDR3 spells CASSQEPTENGYTF. CDR3 in DNA: TGTGCCAGCAGCCAAGAACCGACAGAGAATGGCTACACCTTC.

This clonotype was observed at least ten times. This rearrangement joins TRBV5-1 to TRBJ2-1; no definite D call. V lost 0 bases and J lost 7, with 11 bases in between. The CDR3 length is 14 residues. Per germline, CDR1 SGHRS and CDR2 YFSETQ. The CDR3 spells CASSLAGLRNEQFF. CDR3 sequence (DNA): TGCGCCAGCAGCTTGGCCGGTCTTAGGAATGAGCAGTTCTTC.

This clonotype is medium-sized (0.01 to 0.1%) within its sample. V and J are TRBV6-5 and TRBJ1-4; possible D gene TRBD1, 5 bases. CDR1 is MNHEY, CDR2 SVGAGI, per germline. The CDR3 extends over 13 amino acids. V shed 10 bases and J shed 5 bases, with 14 bases lying between them. The CDR3 sequence: CATTGGKNEKLFF. CDR3 nucleotides: TGTGCCACCACGGGGGGTAAAAATGAAAAACTGTTTTTT.

In its sample, this clonotype is medium-sized. The rearrangement uses TRBV6-1 and TRBJ2-3; 8 nucleotides agree with TRBD2. Germline CDR1 reads MNHNS; CDR2 reads SASEGT. V gave up 1 base and J gave up 3 bases; unmatched junction bases: 12. The CDR3 consists of 18 residues. The CDR3 region is CASSEVMVLAGLTDTQYF. Here the CDR3 DNA reads TGTGCCAGCAGTGAAGTAATGGTGCTAGCGGGCTTGACAGATACGCAGTATTTT.

In DNA, the CDR3 is TGTGCCAGCAGCTTAACCGGGACCAACGCGGGTTCACCCCTCCACTTT. It translates to CASSLTGTNAGSPLHF. The chain has TRBV7-8 and TRBJ1-6; tentatively, D is TRBD1 (5 bases). V gave up 2 bases and J gave up 9 bases, with 17 bases separating them. The V gene's germline CDR1 is SGHVS and CDR2 FQNEAQ. CDR3 length: 16 amino acids.

By share, this clonotype ranks as medium-sized. The chain is built from TRBV10-3 and TRBJ2-7; D may correspond to TRBD1 or TRBD2 (5 bases each). Germline V gives CDR1 ENHRY, CDR2 SYGVKD. This CDR3 is built from 13 residues. Trimming shortened V by 6 bases and J by 7 bases, and 16 bases separated the two germline ends. In DNA, the CDR3 is TGTGCCATCAGGGGACCGGGCAAGGGGGAGCAGTACTTC. As protein: CAIRGPGKGEQYF.

This clonotype rates as medium-sized. V and J are TRBV5-1 and TRBJ2-1, with D unclear. Germline V gene data show CDR1 as SGHRS and CDR2 as YFSETQ. The V gene lost 3 bases and the J gene lost 9 bases, with 13 bases spanning the gap. The CDR3 covers 13 residues. Here the CDR3 reads CASSSLGFTEQFF. The CDR3 nucleotides read TGCGCCAGCAGCTCGCTAGGCTTCACTGAGCAGTTCTTC.

In its sample, this clonotype was seen a few times. The junction shows a germline mismatch at one end, possibly a read error. V gene TRBV27 combines with J gene TRBJ1-2, with D tentatively TRBD1 (6 bases). Germline lookup yields CDR1 MNHEY and CDR2 SMNVEV (reference sequence). This CDR3 has 14 residues. Here the CDR3 DNA reads TGCACCAGCAGGGGAGACAGGATAAAAAAGTCCTACACCTTC. It encodes CTSRGDRIKKSYTF.

This clonotype was picked up many times. The genes are TRBV20-1 and TRBJ1-2, with D uncertain. V shed 0 bases and J shed 11 bases, with 22 bases lying between them. The germline V gene has CDR1 DFQATT and CDR2 SNEGSKA (reference sequence). The CDR3 consists of 15 residues. CDR3 sequence: CSAREERESSAEYTF. In DNA form, the CDR3 reads TGCAGTGCTAGAGAGGAGAGGGAGAGTTCCGCAGAGTACACCTTC.

This clonotype was found many times. This rearrangement joins TRBV6-5 to TRBJ1-1; no reliable D call. The CDR3 runs 11 residues. Trimming took 4 bases from V and 3 from J, leaving 3 bases between them. Germline CDR1 is MNHEY and CDR2 is SVGAGI. In nucleotides, the CDR3 is TGTGCCAGCAGTTCGGACACTGAAGCTTTCTTT. Protein: CASSSDTEAFF.

The chain couples TRBV5-1 to TRBJ2-3; 7 nucleotides align to TRBD1. The ends lost 2 bases at V and 3 bases at J; junction bases unmatched: 9. The CDR3 extends over 16 amino acids. Germline assignment: CDR1 SGHRS and CDR2 YFSETQ. The CDR3 region is CASSLRQGRMTDTQYF. CDR3 DNA: TGCGCCAGCAGCTTACGACAGGGAAGGATGACAGATACGCAGTATTTT.

This clonotype was detected ten times or more. The chain combines TRBV28 with TRBJ1-5; perhaps TRBD1 as D (5 bases). Trimming removed 4 bases from V and 2 bases from J, with 6 bases in between. Germline CDR1 and CDR2: MDHEN and SYDVKM. The CDR3 runs 13 residues. CDR3 in amino acids: CASSWTRNQPQHF. CDR3 bases: TGTGCCAGCAGTTGGACACGCAATCAGCCCCAGCATTTT.

By sample fraction, this clonotype is medium-sized. The gene calls are TRBV28 and TRBJ2-7, with D perhaps assigned TRBD1 or TRBD2 (5 bases each). The CDR3 spans 15 residues. The germline V and J ends were trimmed by 6 bases and 0 bases, with 15 bases remaining between them. Germline V gene lookup returns CDR1 MDHEN and CDR2 SYDVKM. The CDR3 sequence is CASSTTGTDSYEQYF. In DNA form, the CDR3 reads TGTGCCAGCAGCACTACCGGGACGGACTCCTACGAGCAGTACTTC.

This clonotype was detected many times. V gene TRBV10-1 combines with J gene TRBJ2-7; D is ambiguous. Trimming took off 3 bases at V and 5 bases at J, with 14 bases between the two ends. CDR3 length: 14 residues. Germline CDR1 WNHNN, CDR2 SYGVQD (reference sequence). The CDR3 DNA sequence: TGCGCCAGCAGTGACGGCCAGCCCGAGGACGAGCAGTACTTC. Amino acids: CASSDGQPEDEQYF.

This clonotype is judged medium-sized. CDR3 DNA sequence: TGTGCCAGCAGCACGACAGCTACGAATAATTCACCCCTCCACTTT. The encoded protein is CASSTTATNNSPLHF. The rearrangement uses TRBV5-5 and TRBJ1-6; tentative D call: TRBD1 (5 bases). CDR1 and CDR2 from the germline V gene are SGHKS and YYEKEE (reference sequence). V was shortened by 4 bases and J by 5 bases, with 13 bases between the two germline ends. The CDR3 spans 15 residues. The full variable domain, its missing parts supplied by reference TRBV5-5 and TRBJ1-6, is DAGVTQSPTHLIKTRGQQVTLRCSPISGHKSVSWYQQVLGQGPQFIFQYYEKEERGRGNFPDRFSARQFPNYSSELNVNALLLGDSALYLCASSTTATNNSPLHFGNGTRLTVT.

This clonotype has more than one count but fewer than ten. This chain joins TRBV20-1 and TRBJ2-2; maybe TRBD2 (6 bases). The V gene lost 6 bases and the J gene lost 0 bases, with 14 bases spanning the gap. Germline assignment: CDR1 DFQATT and CDR2 SNEGSKA (reference sequence). This CDR3 spans 15 amino acids. CDR3 sequence reads: CSATRRAANTGELFF. DNA of the CDR3: TGCAGTGCCACCCGGAGGGCCGCGAACACCGGGGAGCTGTTTTTT.

This clonotype was counted only a few times. The chain carries TRBV11-2 and TRBJ1-2; D perhaps matches TRBD1 (5 bases). Germline-derived CDR1 and CDR2 are SGHAT and FQNNGV. V lost 4 bases to trimming and J lost 4 bases, with 13 bases between them. CDR3 length: 14 amino acids. CDR3 region: CASSSQTGGYGYTF. The CDR3 nucleotides are TGTGCCAGCAGCTCGCAAACAGGTGGCTATGGCTACACCTTC.